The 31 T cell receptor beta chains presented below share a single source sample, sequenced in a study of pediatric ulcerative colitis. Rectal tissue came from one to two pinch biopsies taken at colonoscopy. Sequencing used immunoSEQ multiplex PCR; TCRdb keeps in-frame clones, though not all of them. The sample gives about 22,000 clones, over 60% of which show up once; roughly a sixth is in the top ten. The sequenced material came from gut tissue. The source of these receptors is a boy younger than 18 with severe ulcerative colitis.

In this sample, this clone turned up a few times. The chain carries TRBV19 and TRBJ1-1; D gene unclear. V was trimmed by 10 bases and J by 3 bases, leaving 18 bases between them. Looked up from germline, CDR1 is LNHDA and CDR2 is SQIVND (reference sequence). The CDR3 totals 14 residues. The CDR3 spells CATTTTPTYTEAFF. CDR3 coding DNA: TGTGCCACCACAACTACTCCGACCTACACTGAAGCTTTCTTT.

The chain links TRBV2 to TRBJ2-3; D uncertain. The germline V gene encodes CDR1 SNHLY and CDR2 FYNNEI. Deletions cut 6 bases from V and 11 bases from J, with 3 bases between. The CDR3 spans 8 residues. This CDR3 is CASSLQYF. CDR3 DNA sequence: TGTGCCAGCAGCTTGCAGTATTTT. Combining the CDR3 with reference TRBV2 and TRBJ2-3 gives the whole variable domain EPEVTQTPSHQVTQMGQEVILRCVPISNHLYFYWYRQILGQKVEFLVSFYNNEISEKSEIFDDQFSVERPDGSNFTLKIRSTKLEDSAMYFCASSLQYFGPGTRLTVL.

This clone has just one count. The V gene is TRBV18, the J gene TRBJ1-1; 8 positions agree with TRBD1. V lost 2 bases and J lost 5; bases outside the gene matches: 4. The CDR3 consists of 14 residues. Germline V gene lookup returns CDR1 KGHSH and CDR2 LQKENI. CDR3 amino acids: CASSPGTGGTEAFF. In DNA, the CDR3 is TGTGCCAGCTCACCAGGAACAGGGGGAACTGAAGCTTTCTTT.

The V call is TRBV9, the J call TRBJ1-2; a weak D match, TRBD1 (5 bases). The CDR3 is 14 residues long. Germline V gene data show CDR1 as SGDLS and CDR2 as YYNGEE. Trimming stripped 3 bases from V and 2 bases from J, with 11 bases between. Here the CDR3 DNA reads TGTGCCAGCAGCGAGGGGCGGGCAAACTATGGCTACACCTTC. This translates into CASSEGRANYGYTF.

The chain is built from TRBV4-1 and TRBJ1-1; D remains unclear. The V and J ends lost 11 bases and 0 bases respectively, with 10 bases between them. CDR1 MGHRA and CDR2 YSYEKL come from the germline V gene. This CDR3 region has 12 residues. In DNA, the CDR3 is TGCGCCCGGGAACAGATGAACACTGAAGCTTTCTTT. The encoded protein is CAREQMNTEAFF.

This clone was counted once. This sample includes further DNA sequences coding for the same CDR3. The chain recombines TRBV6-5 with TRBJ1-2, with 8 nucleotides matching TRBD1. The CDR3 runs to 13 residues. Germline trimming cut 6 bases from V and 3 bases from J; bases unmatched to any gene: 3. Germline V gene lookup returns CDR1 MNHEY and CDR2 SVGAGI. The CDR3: CASSPGGYYGYTF. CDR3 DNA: TGTGCCAGCAGCCCAGGGGGCTACTATGGCTACACCTTC.

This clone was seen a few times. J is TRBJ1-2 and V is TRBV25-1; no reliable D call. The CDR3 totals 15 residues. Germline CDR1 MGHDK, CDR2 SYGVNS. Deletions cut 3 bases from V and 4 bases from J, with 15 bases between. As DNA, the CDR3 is TGTGCCAGCAGTGATGTTGGCAGGAGTATCTATGGCTACACCTTC. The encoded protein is CASSDVGRSIYGYTF.

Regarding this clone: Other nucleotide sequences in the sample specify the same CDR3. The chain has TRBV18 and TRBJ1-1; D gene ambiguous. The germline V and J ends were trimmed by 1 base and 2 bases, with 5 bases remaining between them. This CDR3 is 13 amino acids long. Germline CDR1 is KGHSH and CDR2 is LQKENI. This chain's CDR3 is CASSPQANTEAFF. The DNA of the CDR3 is TGTGCCAGCTCACCACAAGCCAACACTGAAGCTTTCTTT. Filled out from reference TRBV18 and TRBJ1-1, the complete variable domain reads NAGVMQNPRHLVRRRGQEARLRCSPMKGHSHVYWYRQLPEEGLKFMVYLQKENIIDESGMPKERFSAEFPKEGPSILRIQQVVRGDSAAYFCASSPQANTEAFFGQGTRLTVV.

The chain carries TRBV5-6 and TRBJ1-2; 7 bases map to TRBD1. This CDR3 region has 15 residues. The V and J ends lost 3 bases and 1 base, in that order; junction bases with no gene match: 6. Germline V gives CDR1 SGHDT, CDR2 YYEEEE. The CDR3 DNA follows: TGTGCCAGCAGCTGGGGACAGAATTTTAACTATGGCTACACCTTC. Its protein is CASSWGQNFNYGYTF.

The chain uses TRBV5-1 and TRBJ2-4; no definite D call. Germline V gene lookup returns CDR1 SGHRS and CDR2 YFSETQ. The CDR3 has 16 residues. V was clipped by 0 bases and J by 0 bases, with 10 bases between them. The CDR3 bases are TGCGCCAGCAGCTTGGAAACAGATCTAGCCAAAAACATTCAGTACTTC. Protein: CASSLETDLAKNIQYF.

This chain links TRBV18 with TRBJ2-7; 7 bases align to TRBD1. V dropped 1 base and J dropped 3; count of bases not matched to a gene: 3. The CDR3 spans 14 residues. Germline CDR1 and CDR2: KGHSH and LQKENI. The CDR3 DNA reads TGTGCCAGCTCACCACGGGACAGCATCTACGAGCAGTACTTC. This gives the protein CASSPRDSIYEQYF. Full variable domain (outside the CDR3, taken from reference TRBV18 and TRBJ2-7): NAGVMQNPRHLVRRRGQEARLRCSPMKGHSHVYWYRQLPEEGLKFMVYLQKENIIDESGMPKERFSAEFPKEGPSILRIQQVVRGDSAAYFCASSPRDSIYEQYFGPGTRLTVT.

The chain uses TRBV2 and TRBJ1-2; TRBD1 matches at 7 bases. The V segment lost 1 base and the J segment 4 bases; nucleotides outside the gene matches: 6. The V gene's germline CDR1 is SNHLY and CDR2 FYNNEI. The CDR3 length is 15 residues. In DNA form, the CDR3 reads TGTGCCAGCAGTGAAGAACAGGGGACCTCCTATGGCTACACCTTC. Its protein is CASSEEQGTSYGYTF.

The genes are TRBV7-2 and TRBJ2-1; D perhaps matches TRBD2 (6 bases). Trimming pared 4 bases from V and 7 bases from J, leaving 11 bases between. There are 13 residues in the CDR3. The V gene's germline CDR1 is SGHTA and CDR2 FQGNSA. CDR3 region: CASSSTSWNEQFF. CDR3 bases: TGTGCCAGCAGCTCCACTAGCTGGAATGAGCAGTTCTTC. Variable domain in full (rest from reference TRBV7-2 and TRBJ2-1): GAGVSQSPSNKVTEKGKDVELRCDPISGHTALYWYRQSLGQGLEFLIYFQGNSAPDKSGLPSDRFSAERTGGSVSTLTIQRTQQEDSAVYLCASSSTSWNEQFFGPGTRLTVL.

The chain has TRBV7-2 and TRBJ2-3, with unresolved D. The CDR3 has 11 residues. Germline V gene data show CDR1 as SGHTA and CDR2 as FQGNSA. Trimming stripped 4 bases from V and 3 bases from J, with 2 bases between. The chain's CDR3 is CASSSTDTQYF. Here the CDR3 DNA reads TGTGCCAGCAGCTCAACAGATACGCAGTATTTT.

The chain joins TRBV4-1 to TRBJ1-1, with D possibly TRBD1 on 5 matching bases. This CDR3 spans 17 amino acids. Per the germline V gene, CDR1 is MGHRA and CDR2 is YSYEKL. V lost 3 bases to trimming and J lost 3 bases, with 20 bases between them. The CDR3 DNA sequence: TGCGCCAGCAGCCACCCATCAGACAGCAGACTTTACACTGAAGCTTTCTTT. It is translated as CASSHPSDSRLYTEAFF.

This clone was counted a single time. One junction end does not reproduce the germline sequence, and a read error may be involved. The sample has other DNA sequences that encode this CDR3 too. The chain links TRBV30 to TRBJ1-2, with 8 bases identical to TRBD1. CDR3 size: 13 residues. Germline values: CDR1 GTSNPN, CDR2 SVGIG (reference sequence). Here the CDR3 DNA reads TGCTTCTGCGGGCCAGGGACAGGATATGGCTACACCTTC. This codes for CFCGPGTGYGYTF. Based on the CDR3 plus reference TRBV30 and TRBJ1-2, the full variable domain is SQTIHQWPATLVQPVGSPLSLECTVEGTSNPNLYWYRQAAGRGLQLLFYSVGIGQISSEVPQNLSASRPQDRQFILSSKKLLLSDSGFYLCFCGPGTGYGYTFGSGTRLTVV.

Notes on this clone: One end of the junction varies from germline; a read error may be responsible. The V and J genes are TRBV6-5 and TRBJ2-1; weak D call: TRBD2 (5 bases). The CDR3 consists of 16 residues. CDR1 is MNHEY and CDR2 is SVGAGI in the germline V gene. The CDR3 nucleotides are TGTGCCAGCGGTTATATGTTAGGGAGCTCCTACAATGAGCAGTTCTTC. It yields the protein CASGYMLGSSYNEQFF.

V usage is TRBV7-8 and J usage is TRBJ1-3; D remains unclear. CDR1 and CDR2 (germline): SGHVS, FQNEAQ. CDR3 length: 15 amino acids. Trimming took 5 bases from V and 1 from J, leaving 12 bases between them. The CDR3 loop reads CASSPNPGSGNTIYF. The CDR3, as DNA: TGTGCCAGCAGCCCCAACCCTGGTTCTGGAAACACCATATATTTT.

Here the CDR3 reads CASSYSLGGDNSPLHF. DNA of the CDR3: TGTGCCAGCAGTTACTCGTTAGGCGGAGATAATTCACCCCTCCACTTT. The rearrangement uses TRBV6-5 and TRBJ1-6, with D uncertain. CDR1 and CDR2 (germline): MNHEY, SVGAGI. The ends were cut back, 0 bases at V and 5 bases at J, with 11 bases in the middle. The CDR3 is made up of 16 amino acids.

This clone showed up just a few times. The CDR3 protein is CASSLPAYGYTF. DNA for the CDR3: TGTGCCAGCAGCTTACCGGCCTATGGCTACACCTTC. The J gene is TRBJ1-2, the V gene TRBV7-9; D unresolved. This CDR3 is built from 12 residues. The ends were cut back, 2 bases at V and 4 bases at J, with 5 bases in the middle. The V gene's germline CDR1 is SEHNR and CDR2 FQNEAQ (reference sequence).

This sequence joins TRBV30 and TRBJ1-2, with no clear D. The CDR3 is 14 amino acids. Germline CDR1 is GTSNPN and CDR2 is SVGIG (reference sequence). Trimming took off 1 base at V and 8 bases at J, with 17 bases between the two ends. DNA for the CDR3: TGTGCCTGGAGTGAGATGGACCGCCCTCACGGCTACACCTTC. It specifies CAWSEMDRPHGYTF.

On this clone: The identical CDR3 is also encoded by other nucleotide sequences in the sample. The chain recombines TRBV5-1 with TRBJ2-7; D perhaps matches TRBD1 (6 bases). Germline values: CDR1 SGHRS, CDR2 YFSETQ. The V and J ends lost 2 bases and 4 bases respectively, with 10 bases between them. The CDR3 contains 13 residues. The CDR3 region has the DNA TGCGCCAGCAGCTTCTTACAGGGATACGAGCAGTACTTC. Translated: CASSFLQGYEQYF.

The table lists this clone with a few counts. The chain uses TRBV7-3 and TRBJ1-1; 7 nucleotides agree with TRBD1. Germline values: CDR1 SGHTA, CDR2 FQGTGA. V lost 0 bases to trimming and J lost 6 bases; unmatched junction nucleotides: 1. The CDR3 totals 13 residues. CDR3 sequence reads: CASSLTGQSEAFF. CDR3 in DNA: TGTGCCAGCAGCTTAACGGGACAGTCTGAAGCTTTCTTT.

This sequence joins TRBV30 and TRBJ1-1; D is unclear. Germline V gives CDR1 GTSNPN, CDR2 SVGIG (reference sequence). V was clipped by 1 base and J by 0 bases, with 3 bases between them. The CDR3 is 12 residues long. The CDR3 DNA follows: TGTGCCTGGAGTGGTATGAACACTGAAGCTTTCTTT. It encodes CAWSGMNTEAFF.

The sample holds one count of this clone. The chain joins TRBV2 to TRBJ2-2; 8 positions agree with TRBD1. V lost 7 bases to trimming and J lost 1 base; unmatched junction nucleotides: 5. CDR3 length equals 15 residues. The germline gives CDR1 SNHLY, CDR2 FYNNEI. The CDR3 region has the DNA TGTGCCAGCAAACGGGGACAGGTGAACACCGGGGAGCTGTTTTTT. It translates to CASKRGQVNTGELFF.

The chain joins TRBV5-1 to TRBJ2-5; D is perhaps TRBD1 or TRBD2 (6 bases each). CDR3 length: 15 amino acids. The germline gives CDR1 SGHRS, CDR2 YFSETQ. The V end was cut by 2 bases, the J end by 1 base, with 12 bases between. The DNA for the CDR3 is TGCGCCAGCAGCTTCGGGGGCAAGATCCAAGAGACCCAGTACTTC. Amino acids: CASSFGGKIQETQYF.

In DNA form, the CDR3 reads TGTGCCAGCAGCTACGGGCTTGGGCCCCAGCATTTT. Protein: CASSYGLGPQHF. This sequence joins TRBV6-6 and TRBJ1-5; D ambiguous. Germline V gene sequence: CDR1 MNHNY, CDR2 SVGAGI (reference sequence). Trimming removed 6 bases from V and 9 bases from J, with 12 bases in between. The CDR3 sequence is 12 residues long.

The DNA for the CDR3 is TGTGCCAGTAGTATAGATGATCGGGTGGGCTCACCCCTCCACTTT. Amino acids: CASSIDDRVGSPLHF. The chain is built from TRBV19 and TRBJ1-6; unclear D gene. The CDR3 spans 15 residues. Trimming took 0 bases from V and 10 from J, leaving 13 bases between them. Germline V CDR1 and CDR2: LNHDA, SQIVND (reference sequence).

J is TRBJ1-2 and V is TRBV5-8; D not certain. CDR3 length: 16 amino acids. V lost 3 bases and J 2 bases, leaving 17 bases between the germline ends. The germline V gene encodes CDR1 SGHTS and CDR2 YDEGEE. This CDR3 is CASSSLGGPINYGYTF. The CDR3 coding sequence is TGTGCCAGCAGCTCGTTGGGAGGCCCGATCAACTATGGCTACACCTTC.

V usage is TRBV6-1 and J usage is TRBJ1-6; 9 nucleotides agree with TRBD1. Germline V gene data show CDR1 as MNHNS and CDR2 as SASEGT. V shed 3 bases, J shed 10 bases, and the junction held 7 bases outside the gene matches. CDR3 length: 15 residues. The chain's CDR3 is CASSEGTGSGSPLHF. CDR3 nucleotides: TGTGCCAGCAGTGAGGGGACAGGGTCGGGATCACCCCTCCACTTT.

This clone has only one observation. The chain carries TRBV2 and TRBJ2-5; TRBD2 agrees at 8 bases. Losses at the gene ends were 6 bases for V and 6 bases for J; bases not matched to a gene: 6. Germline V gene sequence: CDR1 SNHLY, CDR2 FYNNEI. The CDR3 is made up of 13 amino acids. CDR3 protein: CASSGPGGKTQYF. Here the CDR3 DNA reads TGTGCCAGCAGCGGCCCGGGGGGGAAGACCCAGTACTTC.